The clone carrying this T cell receptor beta chain was counted between two and nine times. What it recognizes is unknown. In making TCR cDNA, 5'RACE template switching added a universal primer site and UMIs to it. Each CDR3 protein gets one entry after TCRdb re-called the 5' RACE reads with MiXCR. The repertoire has some 320,000 distinct CDR3 sequences, 3.5% to 4.5% of them found once; the top ten carry just under 20%. Germline V gene sequence: CDR1 SNHLY, CDR2 FYNNEI. This CDR3 is built from 15 residues. Trimming removed 4 bases from V and 0 bases from J, with 9 bases in between. This entry is derived from a study of T cells after yellow fever vaccination. Study-level results: A minor fraction of clonotypes spanned both CD4 and CD8 compartments. Boosting was followed by the reappearance of most primary-vaccination clones (about 97% CD4, 85% to 90% CD8).

This sequence was found in a man younger than 35 who received the YFV17D yellow fever vaccine. Sequencing used PBMCs, obtained 15 days after the yellow fever booster vaccination. The chain employs TRBV2 and TRBJ2-2; D tentatively fits TRBD1 or TRBD2 (5 bases each). The CDR3 sequence: CASSGGRSNTGELFF. The DNA for the CDR3 is TGTGCCAGCAGTGGGGGACGGTCGAACACCGGGGAGCTGTTTTTT.